This entry concerns a single TCR beta chain. The CDR3 loop spans 17 amino acids. V lost 5 bases, J lost 4 bases, and 22 bases lay in between. Germline V gene data show CDR1 as SEHNR and CDR2 as FQNEAQ (reference sequence). This specimen belongs to a study of CD8 T cells in Susac syndrome. The study sequenced TCR beta in blood CD8+ and CD4+ T cells. Both CD4+ and CD8+ T cells were negatively isolated, and TEMRA cells underwent FACS enrichment. The RNA input was 0.5 to 1 ug, and it was reverse transcribed with random hexamers. Amplification of the TCR beta CDR3 was carried out by immunoSEQ multiplex PCR, which spanned a total of 54 Vbeta and 13 Jbeta segments. TCRdb re-analysed the immunoSEQ multiplex PCR reads in MiXCR, keeping a single row per CDR3 protein. Of a few hundred thousand distinct CDR3 sequences listed, approximately 89% are singletons.

Sequencing used CD8+ T cells from PBMCs. This chain joins TRBV7-9 and TRBJ2-3; D not resolved. The TCR sequence derives from a human donor with multiple sclerosis. The CDR3 region has the DNA TGTGCCAGCAGCCCCCCCTCGTCCTCCCCCGACGCAGATACGCAGTATTTT. Its translation is CASSPPSSSPDADTQYF.